This TCR beta chain was captured by sequencing in a study of CD8 T cells in Susac syndrome. A quantity of about 0.5 to 1 ug RNA underwent reverse transcription using random hexamers. From the immunoSEQ multiplex PCR reads, TCRdb called clonotypes with MiXCR, one entry per CDR3 protein. Of about 140,000 distinct CDR3 sequences detected, approximately 95% appear once; the ten largest clones hold over 0.25%. There are 14 residues in the CDR3. V gave up 1 base and J gave up 2 bases, with 9 bases separating them. Germline CDR1 and CDR2: LGHNA and YSLEER. The V and J genes are TRBV4-3 and TRBJ2-7; D unresolved. The material sequenced was CD8+ T cells from PBMCs. The sequence came from a human donor in good health. CDR3 sequence reads: CASSQGSATYEQYF. CDR3 bases: TGCGCCAGCAGCCAAGGAAGCGCTACCTACGAGCAGTACTTC.